One T cell receptor (beta chain) is described in this entry. Germline trimming cut 3 bases from V and 4 bases from J; bases unmatched to any gene: 3. The CDR3 loop spans 14 amino acids. Looked up from germline, CDR1 is ENHRY and CDR2 is SYGVKD. This sample was included in a study of shared T cell receptors in the human thymus. TCRdb keeps only in-frame clones here, not all; method: immunoSEQ multiplex PCR. The table has about 710,000 clones, more than 70% seen once. A further study also used this sample, focusing on human thymus T cells. This second study notes: Resections from corrective heart surgery provided thymus tissue.

Sequences were obtained from thymocytes. This sequence joins TRBV10-3 and TRBJ2-3; 8 bases line up with TRBD1. The TCR comes from a boy in the first two years of life with a congenital heart defect. CDR3 DNA: TGTGCCATCAGTGACAGGGGGCTTTCAGATACGCAGTATTTT. Encoded protein: CAISDRGLSDTQYF.